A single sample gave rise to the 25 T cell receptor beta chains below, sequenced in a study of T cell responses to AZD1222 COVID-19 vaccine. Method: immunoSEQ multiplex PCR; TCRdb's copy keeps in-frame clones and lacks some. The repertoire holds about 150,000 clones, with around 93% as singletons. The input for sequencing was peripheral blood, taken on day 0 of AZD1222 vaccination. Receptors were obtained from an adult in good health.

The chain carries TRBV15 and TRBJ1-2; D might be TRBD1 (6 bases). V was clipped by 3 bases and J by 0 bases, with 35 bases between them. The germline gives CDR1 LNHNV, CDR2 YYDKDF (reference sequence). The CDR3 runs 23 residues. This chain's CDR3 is CATSSTSGVYLGFVPYTNYGYTF. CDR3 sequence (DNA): TGTGCCACCAGCAGCACATCAGGGGTTTATTTGGGTTTCGTCCCTTATACTAACTATGGCTACACCTTC. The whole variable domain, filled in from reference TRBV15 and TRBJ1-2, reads DAMVIQNPRYQVTQFGKPVTLSCSQTLNHNVMYWYQQKSSQAPKLLFHYYDKDFNNEADTPDNFQSRRPNTSFCFLDIRSPGLGDTAMYLCATSSTSGVYLGFVPYTNYGYTFGSGTRLTVV.

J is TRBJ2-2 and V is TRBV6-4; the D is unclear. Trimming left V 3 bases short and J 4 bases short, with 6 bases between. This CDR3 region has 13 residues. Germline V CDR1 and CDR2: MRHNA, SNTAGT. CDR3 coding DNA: TGTGCCAGCAGTGAGACGGGCACCGGGGAGCTGTTTTTT. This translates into CASSETGTGELFF.

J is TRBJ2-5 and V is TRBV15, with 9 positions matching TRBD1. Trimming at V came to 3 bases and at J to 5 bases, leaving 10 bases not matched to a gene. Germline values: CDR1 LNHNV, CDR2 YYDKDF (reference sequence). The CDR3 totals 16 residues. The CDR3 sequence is CATSSHLTGGVETQYF. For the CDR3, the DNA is TGTGCCACCAGCAGTCACCTTACAGGGGGCGTTGAGACCCAGTACTTC.

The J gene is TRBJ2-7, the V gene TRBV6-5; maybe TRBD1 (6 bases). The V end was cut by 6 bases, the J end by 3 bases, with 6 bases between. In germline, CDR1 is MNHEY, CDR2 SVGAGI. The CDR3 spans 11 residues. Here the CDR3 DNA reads TGTGCCAGCAGGGACAGCTACGAGCAGTACTTC. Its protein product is CASRDSYEQYF.

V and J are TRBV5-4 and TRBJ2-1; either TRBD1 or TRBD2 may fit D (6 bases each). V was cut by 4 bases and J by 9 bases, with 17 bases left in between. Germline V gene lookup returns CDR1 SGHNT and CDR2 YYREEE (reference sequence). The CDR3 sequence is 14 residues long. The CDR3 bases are TGTGCCAGCAGCAAAACTGAGGGGGGCGTTGAGCAGTTCTTC. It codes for CASSKTEGGVEQFF.

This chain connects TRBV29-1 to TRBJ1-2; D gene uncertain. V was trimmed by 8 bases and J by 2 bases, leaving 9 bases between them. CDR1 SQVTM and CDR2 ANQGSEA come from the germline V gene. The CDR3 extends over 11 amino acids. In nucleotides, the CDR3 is TGCAGCTTCGGGGAGAACTATGGCTACACCTTC. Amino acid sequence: CSFGENYGYTF.

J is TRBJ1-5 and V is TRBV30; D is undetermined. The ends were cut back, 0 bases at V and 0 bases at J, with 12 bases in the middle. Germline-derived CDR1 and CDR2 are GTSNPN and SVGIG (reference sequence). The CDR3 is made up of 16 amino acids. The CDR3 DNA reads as TGTGCCTGGAGTGTACTGGATCTTTATAGCAATCAGCCCCAGCATTTT. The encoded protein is CAWSVLDLYSNQPQHF.

This chain's CDR3 is CASSLDRNTEAFF. CDR3 DNA sequence: TGCGCCAGCAGCCTCGACAGGAACACTGAAGCTTTCTTT. This chain connects TRBV5-1 to TRBJ1-1; maybe TRBD1 (5 bases). Germline V lookup: CDR1 SGHRS, CDR2 YFSETQ. The ends were cut back, 4 bases at V and 1 base at J, with 8 bases in the middle. The CDR3 runs to 13 residues. The variable domain in full, with the rest retrieved from reference TRBV5-1 and TRBJ1-1, is KAGVTQTPRYLIKTRGQQVTLSCSPISGHRSVSWYQQTPGQGLQFLFEYFSETQRNKGNFPGRFSGRQFSNSRSEMNVSTLELGDSALYLCASSLDRNTEAFFGQGTRLTVV.

CDR3: CASRGNRGLSYEQYF. CDR3 nucleotide sequence: TGTGCCAGCAGAGGTAACAGGGGTCTCTCCTACGAGCAGTACTTC. The rearrangement uses TRBV25-1 and TRBJ2-7, with TRBD1 matching 7 bases. Trimming at V came to 6 bases and at J to 0 bases, leaving 8 bases not matched to a gene. This CDR3 has 15 residues. CDR1 and CDR2 (germline): MGHDK, SYGVNS.

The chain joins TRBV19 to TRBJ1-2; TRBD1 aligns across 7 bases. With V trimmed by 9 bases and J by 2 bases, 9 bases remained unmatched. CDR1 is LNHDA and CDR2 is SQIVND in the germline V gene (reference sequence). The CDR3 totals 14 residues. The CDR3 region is CASLNQGGNYGYTF. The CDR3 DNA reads TGTGCCAGCCTGAACCAGGGGGGCAACTATGGCTACACCTTC.

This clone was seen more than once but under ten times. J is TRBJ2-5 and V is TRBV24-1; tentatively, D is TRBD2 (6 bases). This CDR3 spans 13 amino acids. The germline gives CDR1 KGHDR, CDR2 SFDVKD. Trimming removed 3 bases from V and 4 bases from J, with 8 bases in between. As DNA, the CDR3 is TGTGCCACCAGTGATGGAGCGGGAGAGACCCAGTACTTC. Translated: CATSDGAGETQYF.

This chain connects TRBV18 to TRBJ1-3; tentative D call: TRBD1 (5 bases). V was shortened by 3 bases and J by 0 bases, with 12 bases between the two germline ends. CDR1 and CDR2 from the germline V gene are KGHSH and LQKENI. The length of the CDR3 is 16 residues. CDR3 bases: TGTGCCAGCTCACCGTCACAGGCCGTCTCTGGAAACACCATATATTTT. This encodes CASSPSQAVSGNTIYF. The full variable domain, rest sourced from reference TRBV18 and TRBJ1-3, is NAGVMQNPRHLVRRRGQEARLRCSPMKGHSHVYWYRQLPEEGLKFMVYLQKENIIDESGMPKERFSAEFPKEGPSILRIQQVVRGDSAAYFCASSPSQAVSGNTIYFGEGSWLTVV.

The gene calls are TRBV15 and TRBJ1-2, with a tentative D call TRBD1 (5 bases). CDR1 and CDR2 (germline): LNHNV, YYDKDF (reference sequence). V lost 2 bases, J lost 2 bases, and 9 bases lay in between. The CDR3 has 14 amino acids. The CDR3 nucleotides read TGTGCCACCAGCAGATCGGGGGGAAACTATGGCTACACCTTC. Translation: CATSRSGGNYGYTF.

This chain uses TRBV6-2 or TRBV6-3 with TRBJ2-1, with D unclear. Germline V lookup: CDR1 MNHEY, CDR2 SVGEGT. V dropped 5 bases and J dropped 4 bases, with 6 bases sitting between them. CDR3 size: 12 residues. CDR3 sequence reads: CASSPRYNEQFF. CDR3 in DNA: TGTGCCAGCAGTCCCCGGTACAATGAGCAGTTCTTC.

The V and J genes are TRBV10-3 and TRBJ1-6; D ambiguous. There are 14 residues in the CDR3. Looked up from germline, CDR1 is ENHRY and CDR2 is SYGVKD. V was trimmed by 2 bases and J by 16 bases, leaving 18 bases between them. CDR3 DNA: TGTGCCATCAGTGAGCCGAACCTTACAGCTATTCTCCACTTT. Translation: CAISEPNLTAILHF.

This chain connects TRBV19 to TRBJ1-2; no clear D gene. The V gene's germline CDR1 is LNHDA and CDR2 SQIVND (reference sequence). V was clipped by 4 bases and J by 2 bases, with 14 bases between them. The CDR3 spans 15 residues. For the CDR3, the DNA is TGTGCCAGTAGTACCTCTGGGAGTGCCAACTATGGCTACACCTTC. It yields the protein CASSTSGSANYGYTF.

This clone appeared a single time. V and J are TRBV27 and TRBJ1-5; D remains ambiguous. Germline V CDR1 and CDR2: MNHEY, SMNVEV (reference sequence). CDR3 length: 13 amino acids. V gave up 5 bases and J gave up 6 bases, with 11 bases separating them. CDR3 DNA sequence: TGTGCCAGCAGTCCGACGCGGGTTCAGCCCCAGCATTTT. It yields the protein CASSPTRVQPQHF.

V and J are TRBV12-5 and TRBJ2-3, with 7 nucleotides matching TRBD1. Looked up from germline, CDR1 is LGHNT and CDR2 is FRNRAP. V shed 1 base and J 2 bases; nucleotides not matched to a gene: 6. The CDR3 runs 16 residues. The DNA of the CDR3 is TGTGCTAGTGGTTTGGGACAGGGTGGGTACACAGATACGCAGTATTTT. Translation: CASGLGQGGYTDTQYF.

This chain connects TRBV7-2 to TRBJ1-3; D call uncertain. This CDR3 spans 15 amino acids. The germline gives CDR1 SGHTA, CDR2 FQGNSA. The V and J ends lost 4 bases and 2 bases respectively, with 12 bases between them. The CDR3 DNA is TGTGCCAGCAGCTCCCGACCGATCACTGGAAACACCATATATTTT. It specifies CASSSRPITGNTIYF.

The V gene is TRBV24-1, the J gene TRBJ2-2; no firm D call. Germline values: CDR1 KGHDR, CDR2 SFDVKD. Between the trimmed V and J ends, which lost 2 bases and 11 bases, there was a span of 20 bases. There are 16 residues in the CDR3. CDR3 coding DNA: TGTGCCACCAGTGATTATAGTTATGGCGCAGGCACAGAGCTGTTTTTT. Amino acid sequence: CATSDYSYGAGTELFF.

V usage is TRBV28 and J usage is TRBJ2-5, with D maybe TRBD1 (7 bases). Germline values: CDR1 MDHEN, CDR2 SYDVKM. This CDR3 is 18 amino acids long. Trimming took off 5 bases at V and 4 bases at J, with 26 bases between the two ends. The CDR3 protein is CASSLLSGRVQGGETQYF. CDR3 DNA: TGTGCCAGCAGTCTTCTCTCCGGCAGGGTCCAGGGGGGAGAGACCCAGTACTTC.

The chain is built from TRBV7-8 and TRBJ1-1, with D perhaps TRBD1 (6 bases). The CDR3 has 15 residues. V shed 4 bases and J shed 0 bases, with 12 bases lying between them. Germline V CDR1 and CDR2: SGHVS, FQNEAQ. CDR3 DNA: TGTGCCAGCAGCTCTCTCAGGGGTATGAACACTGAAGCTTTCTTT. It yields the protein CASSSLRGMNTEAFF.

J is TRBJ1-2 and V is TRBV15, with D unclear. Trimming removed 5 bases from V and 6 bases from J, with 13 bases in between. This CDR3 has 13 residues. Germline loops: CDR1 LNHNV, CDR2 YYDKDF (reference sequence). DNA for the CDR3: TGTGCCACCAGCGCTAACCCGGCGGATGGCTACACCTTC. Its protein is CATSANPADGYTF. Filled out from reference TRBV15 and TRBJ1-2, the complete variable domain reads DAMVIQNPRYQVTQFGKPVTLSCSQTLNHNVMYWYQQKSSQAPKLLFHYYDKDFNNEADTPDNFQSRRPNTSFCFLDIRSPGLGDTAMYLCATSANPADGYTFGSGTRLTVV.

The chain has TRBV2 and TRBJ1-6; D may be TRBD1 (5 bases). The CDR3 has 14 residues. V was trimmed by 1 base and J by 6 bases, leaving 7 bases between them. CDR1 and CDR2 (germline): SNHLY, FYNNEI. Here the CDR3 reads CASSEGQPNSPLHF. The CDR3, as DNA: TGTGCCAGCAGTGAAGGACAGCCTAATTCACCCCTCCACTTT.

CDR3 sequence reads: CASSVVDAGTFPGELFF. CDR3 DNA: TGTGCCAGCAGCGTGGTGGACGCGGGTACCTTCCCCGGGGAGCTGTTTTTT. J is TRBJ2-2 and V is TRBV9, with D perhaps TRBD2 (5 bases). The CDR3 length is 17 residues. Germline CDR1 SGDLS, CDR2 YYNGEE. The V gene lost 2 bases and the J gene lost 6 bases, with 20 bases spanning the gap.